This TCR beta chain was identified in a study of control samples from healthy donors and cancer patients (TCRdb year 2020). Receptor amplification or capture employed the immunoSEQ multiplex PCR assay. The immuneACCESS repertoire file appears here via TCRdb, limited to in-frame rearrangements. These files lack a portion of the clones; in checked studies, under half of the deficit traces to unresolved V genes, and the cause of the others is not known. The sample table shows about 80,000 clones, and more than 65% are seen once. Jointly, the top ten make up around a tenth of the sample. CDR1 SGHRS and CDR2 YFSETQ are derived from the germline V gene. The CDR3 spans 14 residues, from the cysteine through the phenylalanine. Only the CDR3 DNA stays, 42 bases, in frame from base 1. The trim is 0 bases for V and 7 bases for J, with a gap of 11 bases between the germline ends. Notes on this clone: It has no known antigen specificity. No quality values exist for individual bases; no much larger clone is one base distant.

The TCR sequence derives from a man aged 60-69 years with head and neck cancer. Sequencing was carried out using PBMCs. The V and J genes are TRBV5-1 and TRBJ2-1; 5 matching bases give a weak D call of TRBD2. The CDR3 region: CASSLDSTGNEQFF. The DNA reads TGCGCCAGCAGCTTGGACTCTACGGGGAATGAGCAGTTCTTC.